This section outlines one T cell receptor beta chain sequence together with its context. Its target is not known. TCRdb's table, derived via immunoSEQ multiplex PCR, lists solely in-frame clones and lacks some. The sample consists of some 40,000 clones, roughly nine tenths of them appearing once. The sample comes from a study of graft-versus-host responses after intestinal transplantation. Study overall: Each recipient received anti-thymocyte globulin induction, then tacrolimus and steroids for 2 to 3 years.

General study points: High graft-versus-host to host-versus-graft clonal ratios were found in allografts of patients who had graft-donor T cell macrochimerism.

The V gene's germline CDR1 is MNHEY and CDR2 SVGAGI. The trim removed 3 bases at V and 3 bases at J, leaving 5 bases unmatched. The CDR3 has 14 residues. The chain is built from TRBV6-5 and TRBJ2-7; 7 bases are shared with TRBD2. Sequences were derived from PBMCs, sampled 524 days after transplant. This clonotype originated in a human patient who received an intestinal transplant, so some T cells may come from the graft donor. The CDR3 loop is CASSYGLADYEQYF. CDR3 coding DNA: TGTGCCAGCAGTTATGGCCTAGCGGACTACGAGCAGTACTTC.